The rows below give T cell receptor beta chains drawn from one sample of a study of blood T cells in healthy people across ages. TCRdb processed the 5' RACE reads anew with MiXCR; each CDR3 protein has one entry. Among some 900,000 distinct CDR3 sequences listed, around 49% were seen once. The sequencing sample was made of blood. Receptors originate from a man aged 30-40 years in good health. Each CDR3 is given without its conserved first and last residue. The order of the fields is CDR3 length, J gene, clone size, V gene, CDR3 protein. The size field is filled for only some rows; it gives once, few, many or a size class.

12 TRBJ2-7 NA TRBV14 ASSPPGRGNEQY
14 TRBJ2-3 few TRBV4-3 ASSPPATSGEDTQY
12 TRBJ2-4 NA TRBV5-1 ASSLTGSSDIQY
12 TRBJ1-2 NA TRBV27 AGSPQGGAYGYT
12 TRBJ1-2 once TRBV6-5 ASKRGAYNYGYT
12 TRBJ2-7 NA TRBV4-2 ASSQDRSAYEQY
13 NA NA TRBV4-1 ASSQDLGDFNEQY
12 TRBJ1-2 NA TRBV5-1 ASSPGPGQDGYT
13 TRBJ2-1 NA TRBV10-3 AIREGLGTYNEQF
15 TRBJ2-4 few TRBV6-5 ASSYSSSGVAKNIQY
13 TRBJ1-2 many TRBV6-4 ASSDTGQGDSGYT
13 TRBJ2-7 NA TRBV28 ASSSPGNNCYEQY
11 TRBJ1-3 NA TRBV29-1 SGIRGSGNTIY
13 TRBJ2-1 NA TRBV6-1 ASRPMTSGLNEQF
11 TRBJ2-7 few TRBV5-1 ASGQDYSYEQY
14 TRBJ2-3 NA TRBV29-1 SVVERGRRGTDTQY
11 TRBJ1-5 NA TRBV6-6 ASSYSTGVGEH
14 TRBJ2-3 NA TRBV20-1 SARLPSRGATDTQY
13 TRBJ2-4 few TRBV28 AITSGQVAKNIQY
11 TRBJ1-2 NA TRBV6-5 ASRGHANYGYT
12 TRBJ1-5 few TRBV7-2 ASSRGLSNQPQH
12 TRBJ2-7 NA TRBV29-1 SVDLGRYPYEQY
14 TRBJ1-6 NA TRBV3-1 ASSQEGQGFNSPLH
12 TRBJ1-6 NA TRBV3-1 ASSQGTETSPLH
11 TRBJ2-1 NA TRBV7-2 ASRNPRDNEQF
12 TRBJ2-2 NA TRBV3-1 ASSPAASTGELF
12 TRBJ1-6 NA TRBV28 ASGFGSPNSPLH
15 TRBJ2-1 NA TRBV6-2/TRBV6-3 ASSSGTSGPSYNEQF
11 TRBJ2-1 NA TRBV12-3/TRBV12-4 ASRTYRGDEQF
10 TRBJ1-1 NA TRBV20-1 SARPGNTEAF
13 TRBJ2-5 NA TRBV7-6 ASSWGQGFQETQY
15 TRBJ1-4 NA TRBV29-1 SGRLYEGAYLNEKLF
12 TRBJ2-1 NA TRBV14 ASSQGPRYNEQF
13 TRBJ1-2 many TRBV29-1 SVEGLGGMSNGYT
12 TRBJ2-5 NA TRBV30 AWRSRGQRTEQY
9 TRBJ2-2 NA TRBV12-3/TRBV12-4 ASTTQGELF